This T cell receptor beta chain was observed in a study of a mutant IDH1 vaccine in newly diagnosed glioma. The time point denotes: week 5, during vaccination. Vaccination used 300 ug of mutant IDH1 20-mer peptide per dose, with topical imiquimod. As concerns this clone: Its specificity is not known.

TCRdb's copy holds only in-frame clones and misses some; the assay was immunoSEQ multiplex PCR. Altogether approximately 60,000 clones are present, about 90% being singletons, with the ten largest covering approximately 4.6%. V shed 0 bases and J shed 4 bases, with 13 bases lying between them. The CDR3 spans 17 residues. The germline V gene has CDR1 MGHDK and CDR2 SYGVNS. The sequence derives from a woman between 35 and 50 years old with glioma. The sequenced sample was PBMCs, obtained from a glioma patient whose treatment included an IDH1 peptide vaccine. This chain links TRBV25-1 with TRBJ2-6; tentatively, D is TRBD1 or TRBD2 (6 bases each). The DNA of the CDR3 is TGTGCCAGCAGTGAATATAGGAGGGGGACCGGGGCCAACGTCCTGACTTTC. Translated: CASSEYRRGTGANVLTF.